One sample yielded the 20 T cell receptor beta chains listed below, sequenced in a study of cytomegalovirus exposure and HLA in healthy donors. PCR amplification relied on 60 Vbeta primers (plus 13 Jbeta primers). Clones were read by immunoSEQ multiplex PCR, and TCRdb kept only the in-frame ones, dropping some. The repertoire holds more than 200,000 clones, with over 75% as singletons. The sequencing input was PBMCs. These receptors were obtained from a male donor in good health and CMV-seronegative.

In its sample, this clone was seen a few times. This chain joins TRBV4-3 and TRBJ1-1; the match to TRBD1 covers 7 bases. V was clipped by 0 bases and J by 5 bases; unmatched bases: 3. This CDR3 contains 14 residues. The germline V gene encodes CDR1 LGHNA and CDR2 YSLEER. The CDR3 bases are TGCGCCAGCAGCCAAGATACAGGGGTTACTGAAGCTTTCTTT. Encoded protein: CASSQDTGVTEAFF.

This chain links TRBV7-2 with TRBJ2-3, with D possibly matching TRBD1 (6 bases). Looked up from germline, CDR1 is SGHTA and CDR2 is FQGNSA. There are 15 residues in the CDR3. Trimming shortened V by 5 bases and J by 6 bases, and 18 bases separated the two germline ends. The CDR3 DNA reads TGTGCCAGCAGCGGACCACGGACAGTCGGGGATACGCAGTATTTT. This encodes CASSGPRTVGDTQYF.

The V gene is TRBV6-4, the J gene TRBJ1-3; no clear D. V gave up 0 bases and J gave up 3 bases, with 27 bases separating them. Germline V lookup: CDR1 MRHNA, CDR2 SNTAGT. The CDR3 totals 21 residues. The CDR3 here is CASSDSIVCVPGVKIGNTIYF. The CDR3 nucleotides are TGTGCCAGCAGTGACTCGATTGTCTGCGTGCCTGGAGTTAAGATTGGAAACACCATATATTTT.

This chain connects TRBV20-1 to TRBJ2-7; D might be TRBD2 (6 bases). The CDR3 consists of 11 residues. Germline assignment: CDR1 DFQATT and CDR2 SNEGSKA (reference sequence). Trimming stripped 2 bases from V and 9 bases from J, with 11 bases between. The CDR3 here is CSARTEGGQYF. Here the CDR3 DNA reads TGCAGTGCTAGAACGGAGGGAGGGCAGTACTTC.

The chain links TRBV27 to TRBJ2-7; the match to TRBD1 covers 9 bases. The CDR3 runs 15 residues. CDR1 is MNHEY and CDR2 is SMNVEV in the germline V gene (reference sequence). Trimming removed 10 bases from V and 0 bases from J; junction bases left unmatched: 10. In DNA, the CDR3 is TGTGCCACTTCAGCGGGACAGGGTATCTCCTACGAGCAGTACTTC. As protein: CATSAGQGISYEQYF.

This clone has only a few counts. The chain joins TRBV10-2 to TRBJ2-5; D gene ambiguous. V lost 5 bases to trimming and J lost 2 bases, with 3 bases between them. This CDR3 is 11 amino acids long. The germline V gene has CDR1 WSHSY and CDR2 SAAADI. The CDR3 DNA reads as TGCGCCAGCAGTCTTCAAGAGACCCAGTACTTC. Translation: CASSLQETQYF.

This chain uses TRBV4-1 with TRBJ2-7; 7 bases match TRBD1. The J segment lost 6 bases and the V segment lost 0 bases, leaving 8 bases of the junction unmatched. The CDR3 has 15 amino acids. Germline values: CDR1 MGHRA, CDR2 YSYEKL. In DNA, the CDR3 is TGCGCCAGCAGCCAAGATCCGGACAGGAGGCGCGAGCAGTACTTC. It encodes CASSQDPDRRREQYF.

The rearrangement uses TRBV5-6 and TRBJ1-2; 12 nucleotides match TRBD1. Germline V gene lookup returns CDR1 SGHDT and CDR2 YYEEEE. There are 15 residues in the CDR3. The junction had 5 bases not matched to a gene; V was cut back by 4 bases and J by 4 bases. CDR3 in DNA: TGTGCCAGCAGCCTAGGGACAGGGGGCGTCTATGGCTACACCTTC. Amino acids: CASSLGTGGVYGYTF.

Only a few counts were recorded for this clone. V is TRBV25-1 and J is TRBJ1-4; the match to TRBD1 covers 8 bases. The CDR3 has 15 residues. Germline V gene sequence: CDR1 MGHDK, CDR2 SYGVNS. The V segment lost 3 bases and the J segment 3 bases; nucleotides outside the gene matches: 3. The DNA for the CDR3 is TGTGCCAGCAGTGATTGGGGACAGGCTAATGAAAAACTGTTTTTT. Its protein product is CASSDWGQANEKLFF.

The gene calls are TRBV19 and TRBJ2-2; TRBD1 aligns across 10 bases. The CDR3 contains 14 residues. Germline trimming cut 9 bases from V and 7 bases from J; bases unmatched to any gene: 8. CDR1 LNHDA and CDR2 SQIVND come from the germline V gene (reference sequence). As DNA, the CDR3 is TGTGCCAGCTCCGGGACAGGGGAAAACGGGGAGCTGTTTTTT. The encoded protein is CASSGTGENGELFF.

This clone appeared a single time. The CDR3 DNA reads as TGTGCCAGCAAACCAGCGGGCACCAGCTCCTACAATGAGCAGTTCTTC. Its translation: CASKPAGTSSYNEQFF. The V call is TRBV28, the J call TRBJ2-1, with D tentatively TRBD2 (6 bases). The CDR3 covers 16 residues. Germline CDR1 MDHEN, CDR2 SYDVKM. The V end lost 7 bases, the J end lost 0 bases, and 16 bases lay between the germline ends. The whole variable domain, filled in from reference TRBV28 and TRBJ2-1, reads DVKVTQSSRYLVKRTGEKVFLECVQDMDHENMFWYRQDPGLGLRLIYFSYDVKMKEKGDIPEGYSVSREKKERFSLILESASTNQTSMYLCASKPAGTSSYNEQFFGPGTRLTVL.

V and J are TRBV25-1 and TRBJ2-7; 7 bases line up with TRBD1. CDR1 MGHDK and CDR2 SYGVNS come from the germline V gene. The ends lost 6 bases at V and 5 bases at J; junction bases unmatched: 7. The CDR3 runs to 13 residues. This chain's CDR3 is CASRETGIHEQYF. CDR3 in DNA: TGTGCCAGCAGGGAGACAGGGATCCACGAGCAGTACTTC.

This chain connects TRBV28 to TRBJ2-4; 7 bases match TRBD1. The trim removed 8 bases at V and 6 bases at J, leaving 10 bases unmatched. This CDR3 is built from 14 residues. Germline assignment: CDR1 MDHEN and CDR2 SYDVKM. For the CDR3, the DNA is TGTGCCAGCCATAGACAGGGAGTAGGAAACATTCAGTACTTC. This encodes CASHRQGVGNIQYF.

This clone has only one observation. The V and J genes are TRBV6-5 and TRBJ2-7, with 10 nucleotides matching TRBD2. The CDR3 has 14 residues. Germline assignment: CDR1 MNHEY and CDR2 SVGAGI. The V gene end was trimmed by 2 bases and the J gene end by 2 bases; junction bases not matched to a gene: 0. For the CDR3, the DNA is TGTGCCAGCAGTTACACTAGCGGGACCTACGAGCAGTACTTC. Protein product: CASSYTSGTYEQYF.

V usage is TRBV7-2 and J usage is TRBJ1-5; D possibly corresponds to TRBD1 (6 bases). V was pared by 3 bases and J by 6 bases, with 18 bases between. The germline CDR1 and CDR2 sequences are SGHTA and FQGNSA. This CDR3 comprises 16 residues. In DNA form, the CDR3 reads TGTGCCAGCAGCTTGTTGGGGCCGGGACAAGGTCAGCCCCAGCATTTT. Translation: CASSLLGPGQGQPQHF.

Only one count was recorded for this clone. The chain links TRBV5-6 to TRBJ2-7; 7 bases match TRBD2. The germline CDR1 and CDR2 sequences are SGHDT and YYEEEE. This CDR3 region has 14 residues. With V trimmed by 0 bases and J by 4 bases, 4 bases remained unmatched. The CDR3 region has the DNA TGTGCCAGCAGCTTGGGAGCGGGGACGTACGAGCAGTACTTC. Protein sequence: CASSLGAGTYEQYF.

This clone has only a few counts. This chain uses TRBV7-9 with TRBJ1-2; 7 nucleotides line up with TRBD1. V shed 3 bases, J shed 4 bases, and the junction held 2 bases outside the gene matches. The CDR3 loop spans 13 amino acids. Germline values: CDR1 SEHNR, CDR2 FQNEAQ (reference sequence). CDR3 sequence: CASSLGQIYGYTF. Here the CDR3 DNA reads TGTGCCAGCAGCTTGGGACAGATCTATGGCTACACCTTC.

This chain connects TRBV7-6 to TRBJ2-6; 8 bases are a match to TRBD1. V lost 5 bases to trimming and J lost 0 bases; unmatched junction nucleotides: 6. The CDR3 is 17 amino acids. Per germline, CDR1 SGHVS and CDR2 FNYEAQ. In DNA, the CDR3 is TGTGCCAGCAGCCCACGGACAGGGTCCTCTGGGGCCAACGTCCTGACTTTC. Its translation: CASSPRTGSSGANVLTF.

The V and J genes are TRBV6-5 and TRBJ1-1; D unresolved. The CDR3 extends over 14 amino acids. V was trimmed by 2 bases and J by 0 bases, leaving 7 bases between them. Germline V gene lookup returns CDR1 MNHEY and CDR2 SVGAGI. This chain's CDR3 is CASSYGHMNTEAFF. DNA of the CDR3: TGTGCCAGCAGTTACGGGCATATGAACACTGAAGCTTTCTTT.

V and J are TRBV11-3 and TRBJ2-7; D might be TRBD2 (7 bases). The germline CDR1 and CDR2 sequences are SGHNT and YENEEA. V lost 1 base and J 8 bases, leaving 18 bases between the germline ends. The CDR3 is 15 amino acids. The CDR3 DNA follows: TGTGCCAGCAGCTTAGGACGGGGGGCCCCCTCCCAGCAGTACTTC. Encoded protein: CASSLGRGAPSQQYF.